What follows are 13 T cell receptor beta chains derived from one specimen sequenced in a study of blood T cell repertoires in COVID-19. The data were produced by immunoSEQ multiplex PCR, yet TCRdb's version contains in-frame clones alone and is incomplete. The table shows more than 200,000 clones, with more than 80% occurring only once. Specimen: PBMCs or T cells enriched from blood (not recorded which). These receptors came from a man between 60 and 75 years old who had recovered from COVID-19.

The rearrangement links TRBV10-3 to TRBJ1-4, with D possibly matching TRBD1 (6 bases). This CDR3 region has 14 residues. Deletions cut 6 bases from V and 0 bases from J, with 8 bases between. Germline CDR1 is ENHRY and CDR2 is SYGVKD. CDR3: CAIRSGATNEKLFF. The DNA of the CDR3 is TGTGCCATCAGGTCAGGGGCAACTAATGAAAAACTGTTTTTT.

The genes are TRBV6-5 and TRBJ1-2; D is possibly TRBD1 (6 bases). Germline assignment: CDR1 MNHEY and CDR2 SVGAGI. Between the trimmed V and J ends, which lost 2 bases and 7 bases, there was a span of 14 bases. The CDR3 length is 14 residues. CDR3 loop: CASSYRGAYGGYTF. The CDR3 nucleotides are TGTGCCAGCAGTTACCGGGGGGCCTATGGTGGCTACACCTTC.

This clone was observed a few times. The rearrangement joins TRBV7-2 to TRBJ1-2; possible D gene TRBD1, 5 bases. The CDR3 sequence is 14 residues long. The germline V gene has CDR1 SGHTA and CDR2 FQGNSA. Trimming left V 4 bases short and J 6 bases short, with 15 bases between. CDR3 bases: TGTGCCAGCAGCTCGAGACAGCACGTGGATGGCTACACCTTC. This translates into CASSSRQHVDGYTF.

The gene calls are TRBV5-1 and TRBJ1-2; D is perhaps TRBD1 (5 bases). Germline V gives CDR1 SGHRS, CDR2 YFSETQ. The CDR3 consists of 14 residues. V shed 0 bases and J shed 2 bases, with 8 bases lying between them. The CDR3: CASSLEAGNYGYTF. The CDR3 nucleotides are TGCGCCAGCAGCTTGGAGGCAGGGAACTATGGCTACACCTTC.

This clone has just one count. The genes are TRBV19 and TRBJ1-1, with a tentative D call TRBD1 (6 bases). The CDR3 has 14 residues. The germline V and J ends were trimmed by 4 bases and 2 bases, with 11 bases remaining between them. Germline values: CDR1 LNHDA, CDR2 SQIVND (reference sequence). CDR3 amino acids: CASSTTGYNTEAFF. As DNA, the CDR3 is TGTGCCAGTAGTACCACAGGGTATAACACTGAAGCTTTCTTT.

This chain joins TRBV5-8 and TRBJ1-5; TRBD1 agrees at 8 bases. Germline-derived CDR1 and CDR2 are SGHTS and YDEGEE. This CDR3 contains 12 residues. The ends lost 3 bases at V and 14 bases at J; junction bases unmatched: 7. CDR3 sequence reads: CASSSTGGKKHF. The DNA of the CDR3 is TGTGCCAGCAGCTCTACAGGGGGTAAAAAGCATTTT.

J is TRBJ1-2 and V is TRBV5-6; a possible D gene is TRBD1 (6 bases). This CDR3 contains 19 residues. V shed 1 base and J shed 0 bases, with 22 bases lying between them. Per germline, CDR1 SGHDT and CDR2 YYEEEE. The chain's CDR3 is CASSLLRTGGRIANYGYTF. Written as DNA, the CDR3 is TGTGCCAGCAGCTTGTTGAGGACTGGGGGCAGGATCGCTAACTATGGCTACACCTTC.

The chain links TRBV25-1 to TRBJ2-7; possibly TRBD1 for D (6 bases). Between the trimmed V and J ends, which lost 0 bases and 4 bases, there was a span of 22 bases. The CDR3 length is 18 residues. CDR1 MGHDK and CDR2 SYGVNS come from the germline V gene. The CDR3 DNA reads as TGTGCCAGCAGTGAATATGAGAATCTAGGGGGACGGCCTTACGAGCAGTACTTC. Translated, it gives CASSEYENLGGRPYEQYF.

The rearrangement links TRBV5-6 to TRBJ1-1; 8 nucleotides align to TRBD1. CDR3 size: 14 residues. The V gene end was trimmed by 0 bases and the J gene end by 9 bases; junction bases not matched to a gene: 7. Germline CDR1 is SGHDT and CDR2 is YYEEEE. The CDR3 DNA reads as TGTGCCAGCAGCTTGGGAAGGACAGGGCCACAAGCTTTCTTT. This translates into CASSLGRTGPQAFF.

V usage is TRBV12-5 and J usage is TRBJ1-5, with TRBD1 identical over 7 bases. CDR3 length equals 15 residues. The V gene's germline CDR1 is LGHNT and CDR2 FRNRAP. The trim removed 6 bases at V and 4 bases at J, leaving 9 bases unmatched. Here the CDR3 DNA reads TGTGCTAGTGGAGGGGGACAGAGCCTTAATCAGCCCCAGCATTTT. Translation: CASGGGQSLNQPQHF. The full variable domain, completed using reference TRBV12-5 and TRBJ1-5, is DARVTQTPRHKVTEMGQEVTMRCQPILGHNTVFWYRQTMMQGLELLAYFRNRAPLDDSGMPKDRFSAEMPDATLATLKIQPSEPRDSAVYFCASGGGQSLNQPQHFGDGTRLSIL.

The J gene is TRBJ1-1, the V gene TRBV27; D uncertain. This CDR3 is built from 17 residues. Germline values: CDR1 MNHEY, CDR2 SMNVEV (reference sequence). The ends were cut back, 0 bases at V and 6 bases at J, with 20 bases in the middle. CDR3 loop: CASSLSWAGGGNAEAFF. The CDR3 DNA reads as TGTGCCAGCAGTTTATCGTGGGCGGGAGGTGGTAACGCTGAAGCTTTCTTT.

This CDR3 is CASSLQRGDTQYF. CDR3 nucleotide sequence: TGTGCCAGCAGCTTACAGCGGGGAGATACGCAGTATTTT. The V call is TRBV7-2, the J call TRBJ2-3; 7 bases agree with TRBD2. The CDR3 extends over 13 amino acids. In germline, CDR1 is SGHTA, CDR2 FQGNSA. J lost 5 bases, V lost 2 bases, and 1 base had no gene match.

The V and J genes are TRBV15 and TRBJ2-7, with a weak D call TRBD1 (6 bases). This CDR3 spans 14 amino acids. V was pared by 0 bases and J by 4 bases, with 10 bases between. CDR1 and CDR2 (germline): LNHNV, YYDKDF (reference sequence). The CDR3 DNA follows: TGTGCCACCAGCAGAGATTTCGGACAGTACGAGCAGTACTTC. Protein: CATSRDFGQYEQYF.